These T cell receptor beta chains were read from a single sample in a study of CD8+CD57+ T cells in acquired aplastic anemia. TCRdb re-called the reads with MiXCR, one entry per CDR3 protein. The data hold around 120,000 distinct CDR3 sequences, with approximately 40% observed a single time. The source material was sorted CD4+, CD8+, or CD8+CD57+ T cells (not recorded which) from PBMCs. These receptors originate from a human donor with aplastic anemia. Both conserved end residues are part of each CDR3. The D gene is left open where the match is weak. The size field is filled for only some rows; it gives once, few, many or a size class.

TRBV7-2,-,TRBJ1-4,many,TGTGCCAGCAGCCCCACCCAAAGGGGAGGTGAAAAACTGTTTTTT,CASSPTQRGGEKLFF
TRBV20-1,-,TRBJ2-4,many,TGCAGTGCTAGAGTGGCGGGGACTCAACTAGCCAAAAACATTCAGTACTTC,CSARVAGTQLAKNIQYF
TRBV2,-,TRBJ1-5,many,TGTGCCAGCAGTGAAGGGCAGGGCAATCAGCCCCAGCATTTT,CASSEGQGNQPQHF
TRBV9,-,TRBJ1-2,many,TGTGCCAGCAGCGTAGTAGGCGGAGGGAGGCATAGCTACACCTTC,CASSVVGGGRHSYTF
TRBV30,-,TRBJ2-2,-,TGTGCCTGGAGCCCGGGGGGCGCGGGCACCGGGGAGCTGTTTTTT,CAWSPGGAGTGELFF
TRBV7-3,TRBD2,TRBJ2-3,many,TGTGCCAGCAGCTTAATAAGCGGGGGGCTATCTAGCACAGATACGCAGTATTTT,CASSLISGGLSSTDTQYF
TRBV7-9,-,TRBJ1-2,many,TGTGCCAGCAGCTCAACGCCGATGGACAGCTATGGCTACACCTTC,CASSSTPMDSYGYTF
TRBV19,-,TRBJ1-1,-,TGTGCCAGTAGATTCACAGGGACCGCTGAAGCTTTCTTT,CASRFTGTAEAFF
TRBV9,-,TRBJ1-1,many,TGTGCCAGCAGCGCTTATGGGGGGGCTGAAGCTTTCTTT,CASSAYGGAEAFF
TRBV7-9,-,TRBJ1-1,-,TGTGCCACCCGGTGGAAGATGAACACTGAAGCTTTCTTT,CATRWKMNTEAFF
TRBV6-1,-,TRBJ2-7,many,TGTGCCAGCAGTGAAGCTCCTCACTTCTACGAGCAGTACTTC,CASSEAPHFYEQYF
TRBV6-1,-,TRBJ1-2,many,TGTGCCAGCAGAGGATGGGGGCAGGGGCATAACTATGGCTACACCTTC,CASRGWGQGHNYGYTF
TRBV7-9,-,TRBJ2-7,-,TGTGCCAGCAGTTTAACCCGTCTGGAGCAGTACTTC,CASSLTRLEQYF
TRBV20-1,TRBD1,TRBJ1-6,many,TGCAGTGCTAGAGATATGGGGACAGGGACTTCACCCCTCCACTTT,CSARDMGTGTSPLHF
TRBV20-1,-,TRBJ1-1,many,TGCAGTGCTACGGGACCCCCCGTCGGCACTGAAGCTTTCTTT,CSATGPPVGTEAFF
TRBV19,-,TRBJ2-3,many,TGTGCCAGTAGTATAGGTCGCACAGATACGCAGTATTTT,CASSIGRTDTQYF
TRBV5-1,-,TRBJ1-1,few,TGCGCCAGCAGCTTGGTGGTTCCGGGACCGATGAACACTGAAGCTTTCTTT,CASSLVVPGPMNTEAFF
TRBV20-1,TRBD1,TRBJ1-6,-,TGCAGTGCTAGAGCAGGACAGGGGGGCTTTGCATCCTATAATTCACCCTTCCACTTT,CSARAGQGGFASYNSPFHF
TRBV19,-,TRBJ1-1,-,TGTGCTAGTAGTATCCCTCCCGGGGAAACTGGAGCTTTCTTT,CASSIPPGETGAFF
TRBV7-9,-,TRBJ1-6,-,TGTGCCAGCAGCCAGAGACAGGATTCACCCCTCCACTTT,CASSQRQDSPLHF